Listed here are 16 T cell receptor beta chains from one sample, sequenced in a study of PD-L1 blockade in urothelial cancer. Time point specified: pretreatment peripheral blood. Using immunoSEQ multiplex PCR, the repertoire was profiled, and TCRdb retains in-frame clones only, with some absent. The sample has 85,000 to 90,000 clones; around 85% are singletons. The source was PBMCs, collected around atezolizumab (anti-PD-L1) treatment. These receptors were obtained from a man aged 60 to 75 with urothelial cancer.

This rearrangement joins TRBV16 to TRBJ2-6; D might be TRBD2 (6 bases). There are 17 residues in the CDR3. Germline assignment: CDR1 KGHSY and CDR2 FQNENV. V was trimmed by 4 bases and J by 2 bases, leaving 15 bases between them. The CDR3 DNA reads TGTGCCAGCAGCCCGACCTCCGGGGGAACTGGGGCCAACGTCCTGACTTTC. Translation gives CASSPTSGGTGANVLTF.

The chain has TRBV27 and TRBJ1-1, with D possibly TRBD1 on 6 matching bases. V was clipped by 8 bases and J by 1 base, with 17 bases between them. This CDR3 is built from 15 residues. Germline V gives CDR1 MNHEY, CDR2 SMNVEV (reference sequence). The CDR3 sequence is CASGIPGVRNTEAFF. CDR3 nucleotides: TGTGCCAGCGGAATTCCAGGGGTCAGGAACACTGAAGCTTTCTTT.

The chain is built from TRBV7-9 and TRBJ1-3; no clear D gene. Germline assignment: CDR1 SEHNR and CDR2 FQNEAQ (reference sequence). Trimming removed 0 bases from V and 8 bases from J, with 17 bases in between. The CDR3 is 16 amino acids. CDR3 region: CASSLAETPIRDTIYF. The CDR3 region has the DNA TGTGCCAGCAGCTTAGCGGAGACCCCAATTCGGGACACCATATATTTT.

This clone has a handful of counts. The chain carries TRBV5-4 and TRBJ2-7; 7 nucleotides match TRBD1. The CDR3 is 12 amino acids. The germline V gene has CDR1 SGHNT and CDR2 YYREEE (reference sequence). V gave up 4 bases and J gave up 9 bases; unmatched junction bases: 7. In nucleotides, the CDR3 is TGTGCCAGCAGCGTCGGACAGGCTACGCAGTACTTC. Encoded protein: CASSVGQATQYF.

The rearrangement links TRBV9 to TRBJ2-3; TRBD2 matches at 8 bases. V was pared by 4 bases and J by 5 bases, with 12 bases of the junction left unmatched. Germline V CDR1 and CDR2: SGDLS, YYNGEE. The CDR3 contains 16 residues. The CDR3 DNA sequence: TGTGCCAGCAGCTTCCAGGGTGGCGGGGGGATAGATACGCAGTATTTT. Its translation: CASSFQGGGGIDTQYF.

The chain recombines TRBV11-2 with TRBJ1-3, with D possibly being TRBD1 (5 bases). Trimming stripped 5 bases from V and 1 base from J, with 21 bases between. The V gene's germline CDR1 is SGHAT and CDR2 FQNNGV. This CDR3 has 18 residues. The CDR3 DNA is TGTGCCAGCAGCGGGGCGCGGGTGTCAGGGACTTCTGGAAACACCATATATTTT. It encodes CASSGARVSGTSGNTIYF.

The chain links TRBV4-1 to TRBJ2-2, with D possibly matching TRBD2 (6 bases). Germline-derived CDR1 and CDR2 are MGHRA and YSYEKL. V lost 1 base, J lost 5 bases, and 11 bases lay in between. This CDR3 is built from 15 residues. This CDR3 is CASSQAQGGTGELFF. The CDR3 DNA reads as TGCGCCAGCAGCCAAGCTCAGGGAGGTACCGGGGAGCTGTTTTTT.

This clone was observed a few times. V is TRBV5-1 and J is TRBJ1-6, with D uncertain. V lost 2 bases and J 7 bases, leaving 10 bases between the germline ends. This CDR3 has 14 residues. Germline CDR1 and CDR2: SGHRS and YFSETQ. The CDR3 spells CASSLFGVNSPLHF. The CDR3 bases are TGCGCCAGCAGCTTATTCGGGGTAAATTCACCCCTCCACTTT. The whole variable domain, filled in from reference TRBV5-1 and TRBJ1-6, reads KAGVTQTPRYLIKTRGQQVTLSCSPISGHRSVSWYQQTPGQGLQFLFEYFSETQRNKGNFPGRFSGRQFSNSRSEMNVSTLELGDSALYLCASSLFGVNSPLHFGNGTRLTVT.

V and J are TRBV28 and TRBJ2-4, with a possible D match to TRBD1 (5 bases). The germline V and J ends were trimmed by 7 bases and 0 bases, with 16 bases remaining between them. The CDR3 totals 16 residues. CDR1 is MDHEN and CDR2 is SYDVKM in the germline V gene. The DNA of the CDR3 is TGTGCCAGCACCCCTCTGGGGCCTATAGCCAAAAACATTCAGTACTTC. Amino acid sequence: CASTPLGPIAKNIQYF.

A remark on this clone: Different DNA sequences within this sample yield the same CDR3. The V call is TRBV7-2, the J call TRBJ1-5; weak D call: TRBD1 (5 bases). The CDR3 extends over 13 amino acids. Germline CDR1 reads SGHTA; CDR2 reads FQGNSA. Trimming took 5 bases from V and 4 from J, leaving 9 bases between them. CDR3 DNA sequence: TGTGCCAGCAGCCCCCAGGGAAATCAGCCCCAGCATTTT. Protein: CASSPQGNQPQHF.

This chain joins TRBV10-3 and TRBJ2-1; possible D gene TRBD1, 6 bases. Germline V lookup: CDR1 ENHRY, CDR2 SYGVKD. The CDR3 covers 18 residues. Trimming shortened V by 0 bases and J by 9 bases, and 24 bases separated the two germline ends. CDR3 in amino acids: CAISESRLAQGLESEQFF. The CDR3 nucleotides read TGTGCCATCAGTGAGTCTCGTCTAGCACAGGGTCTGGAGAGTGAGCAGTTCTTC.

The J gene is TRBJ1-1, the V gene TRBV5-1; D gene unclear. Per germline, CDR1 SGHRS and CDR2 YFSETQ. The CDR3 has 13 residues. Deletions cut 0 bases from V and 7 bases from J, with 10 bases between. The CDR3 protein is CASSLAIGSEAFF. The CDR3 DNA follows: TGCGCCAGCAGCTTGGCCATTGGCAGTGAAGCTTTCTTT. Using reference TRBV5-1 and TRBJ1-1 for the parts outside the CDR3, the full variable domain is KAGVTQTPRYLIKTRGQQVTLSCSPISGHRSVSWYQQTPGQGLQFLFEYFSETQRNKGNFPGRFSGRQFSNSRSEMNVSTLELGDSALYLCASSLAIGSEAFFGQGTRLTVV.

V usage is TRBV7-8 and J usage is TRBJ1-2; D is perhaps TRBD1 (5 bases). CDR3 length equals 15 residues. CDR1 is SGHVS and CDR2 is FQNEAQ in the germline V gene. Trimming shortened V by 5 bases and J by 8 bases, and 21 bases separated the two germline ends. This chain's CDR3 is CASSRTNQGDRGYTF. The DNA of the CDR3 is TGTGCCAGCAGCCGGACTAATCAGGGAGACCGGGGCTACACCTTC.

The chain combines TRBV4-3 with TRBJ1-1, with a weak D call TRBD1 (6 bases). V gave up 0 bases and J gave up 3 bases, with 11 bases separating them. Germline-derived CDR1 and CDR2 are LGHNA and YSLEER. The CDR3 contains 15 residues. The CDR3, as DNA: TGCGCCAGCAGCCAAGAGGGGGCCGCGTACACTGAAGCTTTCTTT. Translation gives CASSQEGAAYTEAFF.

The V and J genes are TRBV6-1 and TRBJ1-5; D is perhaps TRBD1 (5 bases). The CDR3 has 13 residues. With 2 bases removed from V and 6 bases from J, the gap between germline ends came to 8 bases. Germline values: CDR1 MNHNS, CDR2 SASEGT. CDR3: CASSENRFQPQHF. DNA for the CDR3: TGTGCCAGCAGTGAAAACAGGTTTCAGCCCCAGCATTTT.

The chain links TRBV6-5 to TRBJ2-3, with D possibly matching TRBD1 (5 bases). This CDR3 comprises 13 residues. Trimming stripped 4 bases from V and 7 bases from J, with 12 bases between. Germline CDR1 MNHEY, CDR2 SVGAGI. CDR3 sequence reads: CASSFRGRNTQYF. The CDR3 DNA reads TGTGCCAGCAGTTTTAGGGGCCGTAATACGCAGTATTTT.